This record concerns one T cell receptor (beta chain) sequence. What it binds is not known. After removal of 6 bases from V and 6 bases from J, the junction contained 8 bases not matched to a gene. The CDR3 consists of 15 residues. Germline-derived CDR1 and CDR2 are LGHDT and YNNKEL (reference sequence). This specimen belongs to a study of breast tumors, draining lymph nodes, adjacent tissues. General study points: That most tumor T cells come from lymph nodes remained unproven. Findings are consistent with lymph node origin and intratumoral expansion of most tumor T cells. Tumor and nontumor repertoires were significantly more similar in luminal-like than in basal-like breast cancer. Tumor TCR diversity was below lymph nodes but above nontumor tissue.

TCRdb fed the multiplex PCR reads into MiXCR, producing one record per CDR3 protein. Of 17,000 or so distinct CDR3 sequences in the sample, about 45% were seen once. The rearrangement uses TRBV3-1 and TRBJ2-1; 10 bases are shared with TRBD2. This receptor was taken from a female donor with breast cancer. Some clones in this sample may be carry-over from other donors' samples. The material sequenced was tumor-adjacent breast tissue. In nucleotides, the CDR3 is TGTGCCAGCAGTCGAGCGGGGGGGCCGGTCAATGAGCAGTTCTTC. Translating it yields CASSRAGGPVNEQFF.